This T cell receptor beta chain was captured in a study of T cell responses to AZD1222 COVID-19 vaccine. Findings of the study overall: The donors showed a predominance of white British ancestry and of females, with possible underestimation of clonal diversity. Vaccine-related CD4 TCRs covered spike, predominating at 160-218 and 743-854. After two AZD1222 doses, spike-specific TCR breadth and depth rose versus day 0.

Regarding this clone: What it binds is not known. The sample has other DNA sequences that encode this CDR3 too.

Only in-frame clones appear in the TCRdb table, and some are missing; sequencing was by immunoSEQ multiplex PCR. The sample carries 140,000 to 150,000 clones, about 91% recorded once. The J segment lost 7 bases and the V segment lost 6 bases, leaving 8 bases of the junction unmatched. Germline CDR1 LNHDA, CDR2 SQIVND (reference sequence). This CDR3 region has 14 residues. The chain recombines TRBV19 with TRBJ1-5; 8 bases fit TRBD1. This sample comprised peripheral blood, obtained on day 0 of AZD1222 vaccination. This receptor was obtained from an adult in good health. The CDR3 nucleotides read TGTGCCAGTAGCGGGACAGGCGGGGGACAGCCCCAGCATTTT. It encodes CASSGTGGGQPQHF.